One sample yielded the 12 T cell receptor beta chains listed below, sequenced in a study of cytomegalovirus exposure and HLA in healthy donors (TCRdb year 2017). Libraries came from the immunoSEQ multiplex PCR assay. The multiplex PCR relied on a mix of 60 forward primers for TCR Vbeta segments and 13 reverse primers for TCR Jbeta segments. TCRdb re-hosts the immuneACCESS table, in-frame sequences only. Its copies lack some clones; in the studies checked, an unresolved V gene accounts for under half of them, and the cause for the rest is not known. This sample lists approximately 200,000 clones; just over 75% were detected once. The top ten constitute about 1.9% of the sample. The sequenced sample consisted of PBMCs. The receptors shown here come from a man under 40 in good health and CMV-seronegative.

The V gene is TRBV11-2, the J gene TRBJ2-1, with 8 bases lining up with TRBD2. In germline, CDR1 is SGHAT, CDR2 FQNNGV. The CDR3 spans 17 residues. V lost 5 bases and J lost 7; bases outside the gene matches: 16. The CDR3 spells CASSPLGGAGVTNEQFF. The CDR3 nucleotides are TGTGCCAGCAGCCCACTAGGGGGAGCGGGAGTAACGAATGAGCAGTTCTTC.

The rearrangement links TRBV7-3 to TRBJ1-2; 12 bases fit TRBD1. Looked up from germline, CDR1 is SGHTA and CDR2 is FQGTGA. J gave up 6 bases and V 4 bases, and 6 bases lay outside the gene matches. CDR3 size: 15 residues. The CDR3 sequence: CASSSGTGGEDGYTF. Here the CDR3 DNA reads TGTGCCAGCAGCTCAGGGACAGGGGGCGAGGATGGCTACACCTTC.

The chain employs TRBV6-5 and TRBJ1-6; 7 nucleotides agree with TRBD1. The germline CDR1 and CDR2 sequences are MNHEY and SVGAGI. The CDR3 has 15 residues. Germline trimming cut 8 bases from V and 7 bases from J; bases unmatched to any gene: 11. The CDR3 DNA reads TGTGCCAGCGGCCAAGGGGACAGTAACAATTCACCCCTCCACTTT. Translating gives CASGQGDSNNSPLHF.

The chain is built from TRBV28 and TRBJ1-4; 8 bases line up with TRBD1. V lost 6 bases to trimming and J lost 0 bases; unmatched junction nucleotides: 6. Germline CDR1 MDHEN, CDR2 SYDVKM. The CDR3 consists of 16 residues. The CDR3 DNA follows: TGTGCCAGCAGCCTCGGACAGGGTGCAACTAATGAAAAACTGTTTTTT. As protein: CASSLGQGATNEKLFF. Using reference TRBV28 and TRBJ1-4 for the parts outside the CDR3, the full variable domain is DVKVTQSSRYLVKRTGEKVFLECVQDMDHENMFWYRQDPGLGLRLIYFSYDVKMKEKGDIPEGYSVSREKKERFSLILESASTNQTSMYLCASSLGQGATNEKLFFGSGTQLSVL.

The J gene is TRBJ1-5, the V gene TRBV10-3; 7 bases are a match to TRBD1. Looked up from germline, CDR1 is ENHRY and CDR2 is SYGVKD. This CDR3 is 16 amino acids long. J was trimmed by 3 bases and V by 10 bases; bases with no gene match: 15. The CDR3 loop reads CATNSETGTYNQPQHF. The CDR3 DNA sequence: TGTGCCACCAATTCCGAGACAGGGACTTACAATCAGCCCCAGCATTTT.

This sequence joins TRBV28 and TRBJ2-7; weak D call: TRBD2 (5 bases). Deletions cut 10 bases from V and 2 bases from J, with 18 bases between. CDR3 size: 14 residues. Germline V gene sequence: CDR1 MDHEN, CDR2 SYDVKM. CDR3 bases: TGTGCCACCACCCGGGAACCTTCCCCCTACGAGCAGTACTTC. Its protein is CATTREPSPYEQYF.

The chain recombines TRBV6-5 with TRBJ2-7; 9 positions agree with TRBD1. The CDR3 runs 14 residues. V shed 6 bases, J shed 5 bases, and the junction held 8 bases outside the gene matches. The germline V gene has CDR1 MNHEY and CDR2 SVGAGI. This chain's CDR3 is CASSSGQGGNEQYF. The CDR3 bases are TGTGCCAGCAGCTCGGGACAGGGCGGGAACGAGCAGTACTTC.

This clone came up once. V gene TRBV27 combines with J gene TRBJ2-5; 8 bases are a match to TRBD2. The CDR3 runs 16 residues. Germline lookup yields CDR1 MNHEY and CDR2 SMNVEV (reference sequence). The V gene end was trimmed by 2 bases and the J gene end by 5 bases; junction bases not matched to a gene: 10. CDR3 protein: CASSLTAGTRAETQYF. The CDR3 DNA follows: TGTGCCAGCAGTTTAACCGCCGGGACTAGGGCGGAGACCCAGTACTTC.

The rearrangement links TRBV6-5 to TRBJ2-2, with a possible D match to TRBD1 (5 bases). The CDR3 is 13 residues long. V lost 8 bases, J lost 7 bases, and 14 bases lay in between. Germline V gene sequence: CDR1 MNHEY, CDR2 SVGAGI. The CDR3 loop reads CASSGYIGGELFF. The CDR3 DNA sequence: TGTGCCAGCTCAGGGTACATCGGCGGGGAGCTGTTTTTT.

This chain connects TRBV28 to TRBJ2-5, with D perhaps matching TRBD2 (5 bases). The germline V gene has CDR1 MDHEN and CDR2 SYDVKM. The CDR3 totals 13 residues. V lost 8 bases, J lost 5 bases, and 15 bases lay in between. CDR3 sequence reads: CASRGPLKETQYF. The DNA for the CDR3 is TGTGCCAGCCGCGGGCCACTGAAGGAGACCCAGTACTTC.

V is TRBV9 and J is TRBJ2-3; 8 bases fit TRBD2. The CDR3 contains 15 residues. Trimming took 0 bases from V and 5 from J; bases not matched to a gene: 5. The V gene's germline CDR1 is SGDLS and CDR2 YYNGEE. The CDR3 region is CASSVAGGPGDTQYF. CDR3 in DNA: TGTGCCAGCAGCGTAGCGGGAGGGCCGGGAGATACGCAGTATTTT.

In this sample, this clone turned up a few times. V and J are TRBV10-1 and TRBJ2-1; 9 positions match TRBD2. CDR3 size: 15 residues. Trimming cost V 8 bases and J 6 bases; bases outside gene matches: 11. Germline CDR1 WNHNN, CDR2 SYGVQD (reference sequence). The CDR3 spells CASGDSSGKINEQFF. In nucleotides, the CDR3 is TGCGCCAGCGGGGACTCTAGCGGGAAGATCAATGAGCAGTTCTTC.